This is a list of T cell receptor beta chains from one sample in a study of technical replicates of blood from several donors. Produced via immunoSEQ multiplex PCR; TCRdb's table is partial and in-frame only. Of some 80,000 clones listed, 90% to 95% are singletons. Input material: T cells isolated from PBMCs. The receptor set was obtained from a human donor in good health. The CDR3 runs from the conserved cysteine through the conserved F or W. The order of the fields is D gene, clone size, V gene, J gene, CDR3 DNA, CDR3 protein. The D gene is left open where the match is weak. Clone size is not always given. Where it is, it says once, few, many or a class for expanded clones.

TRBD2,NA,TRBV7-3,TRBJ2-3,TGTGCCAGCAGCCTCAATCCGCCTAGCGGGAGACCCACAGATACGCAGTATTTT,CASSLNPPSGRPTDTQYF
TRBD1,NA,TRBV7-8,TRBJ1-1,TGTGCCAGCAGCTTAGGACCCACAGGGGGCGGGATGAACACTGAAGCTTTCTTT,CASSLGPTGGGMNTEAFF
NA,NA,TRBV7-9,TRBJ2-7,TGTGCCAGCAGCTTGTTAGCAGGGGGGACTAGTAGCTACGAGCAGTACTTC,CASSLLAGGTSSYEQYF
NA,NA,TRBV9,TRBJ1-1,TGTGCCAGCAGCGTATCAGGGTTTGGCACTGAAGCTTTCTTT,CASSVSGFGTEAFF
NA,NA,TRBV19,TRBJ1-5,TGTGCCAGTAGTGGCTTGTCGGCAGGGGAGCCCCAGCATTTT,CASSGLSAGEPQHF
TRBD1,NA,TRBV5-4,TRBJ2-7,TGTGCCAGCAGCTGGGACAGGGGGGACTACGAGCAGTACTTC,CASSWDRGDYEQYF
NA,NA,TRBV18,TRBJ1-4,TGTGCCAGCTCACCTCGGGGGGGAACTAATGAAAAACTGTTTTTT,CASSPRGGTNEKLFF
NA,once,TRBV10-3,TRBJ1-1,TGTGCCATAGGACAGTCCTTGAACACTGAAGCTTTCTTT,CAIGQSLNTEAFF
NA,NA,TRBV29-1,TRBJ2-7,TGCAGCGTTGCTCCGGGTGGCTACGAGCAGTACTTC,CSVAPGGYEQYF
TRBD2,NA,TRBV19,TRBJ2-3,TGTGCCAGTAGTTCCAGCGGGAGGGCCCGATGGGCAGATACGCAGTATTTT,CASSSSGRARWADTQYF
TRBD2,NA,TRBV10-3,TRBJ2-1,TGTGCCATCAGTGACTCTAGCGGGAGGGTTAGCTCCTACAATGAGCAGTTCTTC,CAISDSSGRVSSYNEQFF
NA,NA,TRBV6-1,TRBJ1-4,TGTGCCAGCAGTGAACCCCGGCGGCCCCATACGTCGGTGTTTTTT,CASSEPRRPHTSVFF